This passage covers 2 T cell receptor beta chains from one sample sequenced in a study of T cell repertoires in cytomegalovirus infection. TCRdb recomputed calls from the reads with MiXCR, one row per CDR3 protein. The sample carries approximately 990,000 distinct CDR3 sequences, about 33% recorded once. No antigen has been assigned to these receptors. The material was cultured CD8+ T cells from PBMCs, obtained from culture after CMV antigen stimulation. The receptors shown here come from a human donor in good health (CMV status not recorded). Some clones in this sample may be carry-over from other donors' samples.

Remarks on this clonotype: One junction end disagrees with the germline gene, perhaps due to a read error. The chain uses TRBV4-1 and TRBJ1-4, with D unresolved. Germline assignment: CDR1 MGHRA and CDR2 YSYEKL. The CDR3 has 12 amino acids. CDR3 DNA: TGTGCCAGCTCGGAGGAGTGGGAAAAACTGTTTTTT. It translates to CASSEEWEKLFF.

The chain is built from TRBV6-1 and TRBJ2-2; unclear D gene. Germline CDR1 reads MNHNS; CDR2 reads SASEGT. The CDR3 runs 15 residues. V dropped 0 bases and J dropped 6 bases, with 11 bases sitting between them. Here the CDR3 reads CASSEAPRAAGELFF. The CDR3 DNA reads TGTGCCAGCAGTGAAGCGCCTCGGGCCGCCGGGGAGCTGTTTTTT.